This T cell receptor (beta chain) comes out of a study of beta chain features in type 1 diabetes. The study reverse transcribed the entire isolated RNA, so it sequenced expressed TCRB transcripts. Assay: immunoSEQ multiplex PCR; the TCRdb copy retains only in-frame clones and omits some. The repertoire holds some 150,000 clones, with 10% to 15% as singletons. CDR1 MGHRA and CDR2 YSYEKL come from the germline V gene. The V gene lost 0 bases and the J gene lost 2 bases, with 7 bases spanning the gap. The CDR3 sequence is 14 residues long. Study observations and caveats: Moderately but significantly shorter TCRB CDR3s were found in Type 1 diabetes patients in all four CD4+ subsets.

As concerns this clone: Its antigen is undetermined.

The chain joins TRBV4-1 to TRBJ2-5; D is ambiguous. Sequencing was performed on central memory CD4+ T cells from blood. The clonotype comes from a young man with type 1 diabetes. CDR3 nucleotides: TGCGCCAGCAGCCAAGATAGGGTACAAGAGACCCAGTACTTC. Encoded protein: CASSQDRVQETQYF.